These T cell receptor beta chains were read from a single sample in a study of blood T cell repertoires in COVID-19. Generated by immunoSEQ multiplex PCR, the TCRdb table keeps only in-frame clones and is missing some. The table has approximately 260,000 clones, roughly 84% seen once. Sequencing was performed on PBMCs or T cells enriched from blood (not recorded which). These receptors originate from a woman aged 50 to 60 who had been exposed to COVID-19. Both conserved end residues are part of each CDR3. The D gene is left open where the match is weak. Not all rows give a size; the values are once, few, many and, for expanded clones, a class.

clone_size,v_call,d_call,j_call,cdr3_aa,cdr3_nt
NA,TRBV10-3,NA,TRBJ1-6,CAINGGNSPLHF,TGTGCCATCAACGGCGGGAATTCACCCCTCCACTTT
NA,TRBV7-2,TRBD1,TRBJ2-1,CASSLVGTGAHNEQFF,TGTGCCAGCAGCTTAGTCGGGACAGGGGCCCACAATGAGCAGTTCTTC
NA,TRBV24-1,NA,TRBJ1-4,CATSDPSEGGKLFF,TGTGCCACCAGTGATCCGTCCGAGGGTGGAAAACTGTTTTTT
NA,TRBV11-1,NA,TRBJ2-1,CASSPIRDKRRNEQFF,TGTGCCAGCAGCCCCATCCGGGACAAAAGGAGAAATGAGCAGTTCTTC
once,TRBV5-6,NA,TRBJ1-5,CASSLGSGNQPQHF,TGTGCCAGCAGCTTGGGGAGCGGCAATCAGCCCCAGCATTTT
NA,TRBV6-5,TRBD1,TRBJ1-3,CASKETGTLAIYF,TGTGCCAGCAAGGAGACAGGGACCTTGGCCATATATTTT
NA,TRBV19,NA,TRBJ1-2,CASSLTGVLSHGYTF,TGTGCCAGTAGTCTGACAGGCGTCTTATCCCATGGCTACACCTTC
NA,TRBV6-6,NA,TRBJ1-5,CASGDTYSNQPQHF,TGTGCCAGCGGGGACACATATAGCAATCAGCCCCAGCATTTT
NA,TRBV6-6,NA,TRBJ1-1,CASSRDIGTEAFF,TGTGCCAGCAGTAGGGACATCGGAACTGAAGCTTTCTTT
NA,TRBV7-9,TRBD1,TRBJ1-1,CASSLFGTGNTEAFF,TGTGCCAGCAGCCTCTTCGGGACAGGCAACACTGAAGCTTTCTTT
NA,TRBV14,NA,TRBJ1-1,CASSQQRMNTEAFF,TGTGCCAGCAGCCAACAGCGAATGAACACTGAAGCTTTCTTT
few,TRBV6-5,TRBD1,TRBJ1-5,CASTPGQGLNQPQHF,TGTGCCAGTACCCCGGGACAGGGGCTCAATCAGCCCCAGCATTTT
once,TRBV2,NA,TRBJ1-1,CASNGVAEAFF,TGTGCCAGCAACGGGGTCGCTGAAGCTTTCTTT
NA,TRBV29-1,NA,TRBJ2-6,CSVEEVSGANVLTF,TGCAGCGTTGAGGAGGTCTCTGGGGCCAACGTCCTGACTTTC
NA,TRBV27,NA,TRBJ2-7,CASSYTGDSYEQYF,TGTGCCAGCAGTTATACAGGCGACTCCTACGAGCAGTACTTC
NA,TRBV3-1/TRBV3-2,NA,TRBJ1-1,CASSQAPGHTEAFF,TGTGCCAGCAGCCAAGCCCCAGGCCACACTGAAGCTTTCTTT
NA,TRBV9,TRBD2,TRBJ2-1,CASSELAGGYNEQFF,TGTGCCAGCAGCGAACTAGCGGGGGGGTACAATGAGCAGTTCTTC
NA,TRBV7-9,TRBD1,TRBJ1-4,CASSSVQGLHNEKLFF,TGTGCCAGCAGCTCGGTACAGGGGCTCCATAATGAAAAACTGTTTTTT
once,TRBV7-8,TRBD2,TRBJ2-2,CASSSLAGRLTGELFF,TGTGCCAGCAGCTCCTTAGCGGGGCGATTAACCGGGGAGCTGTTTTTT
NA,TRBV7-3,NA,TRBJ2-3,CASSWRGGITDTQYF,TGTGCCAGCAGCTGGCGGGGCGGCATAACAGATACGCAGTATTTT
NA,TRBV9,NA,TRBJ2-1,CASSPFLAVPANEQFF,TGTGCCAGCAGCCCATTTCTAGCAGTACCTGCCAATGAGCAGTTCTTC
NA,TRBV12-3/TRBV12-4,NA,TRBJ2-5,CASSFGGTQYF,TGTGCCAGCAGTTTCGGCGGGACCCAGTACTTC
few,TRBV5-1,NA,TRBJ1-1,CASSLRPAGAENTEAFF,TGCGCCAGCAGCTTACGTCCCGCGGGGGCGGAGAACACTGAAGCTTTCTTT
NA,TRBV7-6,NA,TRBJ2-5,CASSFSSRVSGKETQYF,TGTGCCAGCAGCTTCTCTAGCCGGGTATCCGGAAAAGAGACCCAGTACTTC
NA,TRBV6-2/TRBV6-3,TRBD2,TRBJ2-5,CASSYGTTSRQETQYF,TGTGCCAGCAGTTACGGGACGACTAGCCGGCAAGAGACCCAGTACTTC
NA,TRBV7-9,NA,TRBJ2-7,CASSLGQGGYEQYF,TGTGCCAGCAGCTTAGGGCAGGGTGGATACGAGCAGTACTTC
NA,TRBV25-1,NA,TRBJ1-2,CASSTGQRSWGYTF,TGTGCCAGCTCCACCGGGCAGCGGTCGTGGGGCTACACCTTC
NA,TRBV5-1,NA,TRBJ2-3,CASSRGAPGEDTQYF,TGCGCCAGCAGCCGGGGGGCACCCGGGGAAGATACGCAGTATTTT
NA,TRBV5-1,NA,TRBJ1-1,CASSFRAGANTEAFF,TGCGCCAGCAGCTTCCGGGCGGGGGCGAACACTGAAGCTTTCTTT
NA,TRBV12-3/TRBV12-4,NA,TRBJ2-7,CASRREGPYEQYF,TGTGCCAGCAGACGAGAGGGCCCCTACGAGCAGTACTTC
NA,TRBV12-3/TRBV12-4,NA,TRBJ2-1,CASNRQLSDEQFF,TGTGCCAGCAACAGGCAGTTAAGCGATGAGCAGTTCTTC
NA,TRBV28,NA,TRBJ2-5,CASSSPGRWETQYF,TGTGCCAGCAGTTCCCCGGGGAGGTGGGAGACCCAGTACTTC
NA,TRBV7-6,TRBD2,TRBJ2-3,CASSLGSAGGQSTQYF,TGTGCCAGCAGCTTAGGTTCGGCGGGGGGGCAGAGTACGCAGTATTTT
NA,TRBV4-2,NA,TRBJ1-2,CASSQERGGYGYTF,TGTGCCAGCAGCCAGGAACGGGGAGGCTATGGCTACACCTTC
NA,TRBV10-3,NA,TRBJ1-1,CAITEVDRLGTEAFF,TGTGCCATCACCGAGGTTGACCGGCTCGGGACTGAAGCTTTCTTT
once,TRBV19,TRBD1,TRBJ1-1,CASSLGQGEAFF,TGTGCCAGTAGTCTCGGACAGGGCGAAGCTTTCTTT
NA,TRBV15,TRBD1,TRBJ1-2,CATTPLGTDYGYTF,TGTGCCACCACTCCCCTCGGGACAGATTATGGCTACACCTTC
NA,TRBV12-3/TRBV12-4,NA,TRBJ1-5,CASSLARQPQHF,TGTGCCAGCAGTTTAGCGAGACAGCCCCAGCATTTT
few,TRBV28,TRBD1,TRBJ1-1,CASTLTGKVNTEAFF,TGTGCCAGCACCCTGACAGGGAAAGTGAACACTGAAGCTTTCTTT
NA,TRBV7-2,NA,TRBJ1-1,CASSAPRGKGNTEAFF,TGTGCCAGCAGCGCCCCCCGAGGGAAGGGGAACACTGAAGCTTTCTTT
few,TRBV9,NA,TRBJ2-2,CASSPGGDNTGELFF,TGTGCCAGCTCCCCCGGAGGGGATAACACCGGGGAGCTGTTTTTT
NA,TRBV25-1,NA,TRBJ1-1,CASRYSQNTEAFF,TGTGCCAGCAGATACAGCCAGAACACTGAAGCTTTCTTT
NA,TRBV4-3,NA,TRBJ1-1,CASSQVGGPTEAFF,TGCGCCAGCAGCCAAGTGGGGGGGCCCACTGAAGCTTTCTTT
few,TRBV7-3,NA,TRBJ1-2,CASSATGYGYTF,TGTGCCAGCAGCGCGACAGGCTATGGCTACACCTTC
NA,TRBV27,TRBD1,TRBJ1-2,CASGYGQGDGYTF,TGTGCCAGCGGGTATGGACAGGGTGACGGCTACACCTTC
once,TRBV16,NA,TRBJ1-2,CASSEGRGTF,TGTGCCAGCAGCGAGGGTCGGGGGACCTTC